This TCR beta chain was captured by sequencing in a study of T cell repertoires in cytomegalovirus infection. About the research overall: The authors used CMV epitopes that were HLA-C-restricted (recently identified) and HLA-B-restricted (well studied). Public signatures in TCR beta pointed to CMV infection and matching HLA type.

The V segment lost 3 bases and the J segment 9 bases; nucleotides outside the gene matches: 7. Looked up from germline, CDR1 is KGHSH and CDR2 is LQKENI. The CDR3 is made up of 13 amino acids. Study-level findings and limits: Accumulated public TCR beta family frequency recognized individuals carrying CMV together with the relevant HLA. Clonotypes of TCR beta that were HLA-C-restricted and CMV-specific dominated the ex vivo response.

As regards this clonotype: As yet, its antigen is unknown.

TCRdb re-analysed the reads in MiXCR, keeping a single row per CDR3 protein. The sample carries some 590,000 distinct CDR3 sequences, about 39% recorded once. The gene calls are TRBV18 and TRBJ2-7, with TRBD1 matching over 8 bases. This TCR was sampled from a human donor in good health (CMV status not recorded). Some clones in this sample may be carry-over from other donors' samples. Sequencing was performed on cultured PBMCs, taken from culture after CMV antigen stimulation. The CDR3 protein is CASSPDRAAVQYF. The CDR3 coding sequence is TGTGCCAGCTCACCGGACAGGGCAGCAGTGCAGTACTTC.